Below are 22 T cell receptor beta chains sequenced from a single sample in a study of immune cell composition in non-small cell lung cancer. Generated by immunoSEQ multiplex PCR, the TCRdb table keeps only in-frame clones and is missing some. The sample lists about 6,600 clones, about four fifths seen once, with around 14% in the top ten. Sequencing was carried out using lung tumor tissue. The receptors were gathered from a human donor with non-small cell lung cancer.

The V gene is TRBV5-1, the J gene TRBJ2-7; 10 nucleotides align to TRBD2. The CDR3 sequence is 15 residues long. Germline V gene lookup returns CDR1 SGHRS and CDR2 YFSETQ. V lost 0 bases, J lost 6 bases, and 6 bases stayed unmatched. CDR3 DNA sequence: TGCGCCAGCAGCTTGGCAGCGGGGGGGCCGGGCGAGCAGTACTTC. Translating it yields CASSLAAGGPGEQYF.

The chain recombines TRBV5-5 with TRBJ2-7, with D perhaps TRBD1 (6 bases). Between the trimmed V and J ends, which lost 3 bases and 2 bases, there was a span of 9 bases. There are 13 residues in the CDR3. From germline, CDR1 is SGHKS and CDR2 YYEKEE (reference sequence). CDR3 nucleotides: TGTGCCAGCAGCTCAAGGGGGACCTACGAGCAGTACTTC. Its translation: CASSSRGTYEQYF. Based on the CDR3 plus reference TRBV5-5 and TRBJ2-7, the full variable domain is DAGVTQSPTHLIKTRGQQVTLRCSPISGHKSVSWYQQVLGQGPQFIFQYYEKEERGRGNFPDRFSARQFPNYSSELNVNALLLGDSALYLCASSSRGTYEQYFGPGTRLTVT.

This chain joins TRBV5-1 and TRBJ2-1; TRBD2 might be the D (5 bases). Germline CDR1 SGHRS, CDR2 YFSETQ. The CDR3 has 16 amino acids. V shed 0 bases and J shed 3 bases, with 13 bases lying between them. The CDR3 loop reads CASSLGRGYYYNEQFF. In DNA, the CDR3 is TGCGCCAGCAGCTTGGGCCGGGGATACTACTACAATGAGCAGTTCTTC.

The chain employs TRBV11-2 and TRBJ2-3; TRBD2 matches at 7 bases. J lost 0 bases, V lost 5 bases, and 5 bases had no gene match. The CDR3 loop spans 15 amino acids. Germline lookup yields CDR1 SGHAT and CDR2 FQNNGV. The DNA for the CDR3 is TGTGCCAGCAGCGCGGCGGGGGAAAGCACAGATACGCAGTATTTT. It specifies CASSAAGESTDTQYF.

The table lists this clone with a count of one. The rearrangement links TRBV7-7 to TRBJ2-1; TRBD2 aligns across 12 bases. The trim removed 1 base at V and 12 bases at J, leaving 10 bases unmatched. Germline CDR1 reads SSHAT; CDR2 reads FNYEAQ (reference sequence). The CDR3 covers 16 residues. In DNA form, the CDR3 reads TGTGCCAGCAGCTTAGATTCGGGGCTAGCGGGAGGGCCGCAGTTCTTC. Translating it yields CASSLDSGLAGGPQFF. The complete variable domain, with remaining parts taken from reference TRBV7-7 and TRBJ2-1, reads GAGVSQSPRYKVTKRGQDVTLRCDPISSHATLYWYQQALGQGPEFLTYFNYEAQPDKSGLPSDRFSAERPEGSISTLTIQRTEQRDSAMYRCASSLDSGLAGGPQFFGPGTRLTVL.

V gene TRBV7-2 combines with J gene TRBJ2-7; maybe TRBD2 (5 bases). Germline CDR1 and CDR2: SGHTA and FQGNSA. Trimming pared 8 bases from V and 4 bases from J, leaving 15 bases between. The CDR3 spans 13 residues. DNA for the CDR3: TGTGCCAGCGGACGGGGTAAAGGATACGAGCAGTACTTC. Translating it yields CASGRGKGYEQYF.

The chain has TRBV9 and TRBJ2-2; D is perhaps TRBD2 (5 bases). This CDR3 spans 15 amino acids. The germline V gene encodes CDR1 SGDLS and CDR2 YYNGEE. Between the trimmed V and J ends, which lost 4 bases and 5 bases, there was a span of 15 bases. The CDR3, as DNA: TGTGCCAGCAGCCCCCGGCAGCCGGGGACCGGGGAGCTGTTTTTT. This translates into CASSPRQPGTGELFF.

This chain joins TRBV7-9 and TRBJ1-2; 9 positions match TRBD1. This CDR3 comprises 19 residues. V lost 4 bases, J lost 3 bases, and 18 bases stayed unmatched. CDR1 and CDR2 (germline): SEHNR, FQNEAQ (reference sequence). Written as DNA, the CDR3 is TGTGCCAGCAGCTCTGCTACAGGGGGCGCGGTCGGTGGGTACTATGGCTACACCTTC. Translation: CASSSATGGAVGGYYGYTF.

In this sample, this clone turned up once. The chain is built from TRBV7-9 and TRBJ1-4; no firm D call. The germline gives CDR1 SEHNR, CDR2 FQNEAQ (reference sequence). Trimming removed 6 bases at V and 7 bases at J, with 12 bases between. The CDR3 runs 13 residues. The chain's CDR3 is CASRQATLEKLFF. The CDR3, as DNA: TGTGCCAGCAGGCAAGCGACTCTTGAAAAACTGTTTTTT.

This chain uses TRBV5-8 with TRBJ2-7, with D tentatively TRBD1 (6 bases). Per germline, CDR1 SGHTS and CDR2 YDEGEE. V was pared by 6 bases and J by 2 bases, with 15 bases between. The CDR3 has 14 amino acids. CDR3 protein: CASTLRGVTYEQYF. CDR3 nucleotides: TGTGCCAGCACCCTCAGGGGTGTTACCTACGAGCAGTACTTC.

The chain uses TRBV7-9 and TRBJ2-7, with TRBD2 identical over 7 bases. Germline CDR1 and CDR2: SEHNR and FQNEAQ (reference sequence). The J segment lost 5 bases and the V segment lost 1 base, leaving 8 bases of the junction unmatched. This CDR3 region has 15 residues. The DNA of the CDR3 is TGTGCCAGCAGCTTAGTGAGCGGGGCCTCTCACGAGCAGTACTTC. Amino acid sequence: CASSLVSGASHEQYF.

V and J are TRBV28 and TRBJ1-5; 8 nucleotides match TRBD1. The CDR3 length is 15 residues. The V and J ends lost 5 bases and 5 bases, in that order; junction bases with no gene match: 8. Germline loops: CDR1 MDHEN, CDR2 SYDVKM. This CDR3 reads CASSPPDRAYQPQHF. In DNA form, the CDR3 reads TGTGCCAGCAGTCCCCCGGACAGGGCTTATCAGCCCCAGCATTTT.

This clone appeared a few times. This chain joins TRBV27 and TRBJ2-3, with 10 bases matching TRBD2. Losses at the gene ends were 6 bases for V and 3 bases for J; bases not matched to a gene: 9. The CDR3 runs to 16 residues. CDR1 and CDR2 (germline): MNHEY, SMNVEV (reference sequence). CDR3 in amino acids: CASRGASGSRTDTQYF. In nucleotides, the CDR3 is TGTGCCAGCAGAGGGGCTAGCGGGAGCAGAACAGATACGCAGTATTTT.

Written as DNA, the CDR3 is TGTGCCAGCTCACCACAGGGGGCGTCTACTAATGAAAAACTGTTTTTT. It specifies CASSPQGASTNEKLFF. J is TRBJ1-4 and V is TRBV18, with 7 bases matching TRBD1. CDR3 length equals 16 residues. V lost 1 base and J lost 2; bases outside the gene matches: 4. Germline CDR1 and CDR2: KGHSH and LQKENI.

The V gene is TRBV7-9, the J gene TRBJ2-3, with a weak D call TRBD2 (6 bases). This CDR3 has 14 amino acids. The V gene lost 4 bases and the J gene lost 4 bases, with 12 bases spanning the gap. Germline values: CDR1 SEHNR, CDR2 FQNEAQ (reference sequence). The CDR3 here is CASSYGGGSDTQYF. The CDR3 nucleotides read TGTGCCAGCAGCTACGGGGGTGGCTCAGATACGCAGTATTTT.

The V gene is TRBV6-6, the J gene TRBJ1-5; D is perhaps TRBD1 (5 bases). V lost 7 bases and J 6 bases, leaving 13 bases between the germline ends. CDR1 is MNHNY and CDR2 is SVGAGI in the germline V gene (reference sequence). The CDR3 is 13 residues long. Here the CDR3 reads CASTSGYGQPQHF. DNA of the CDR3: TGTGCCAGCACCTCAGGGTATGGTCAGCCCCAGCATTTT.

The chain carries TRBV19 and TRBJ2-2; 8 bases match TRBD1. CDR3 length: 15 residues. V was clipped by 7 bases and J by 4 bases; unmatched bases: 8. The germline V gene has CDR1 LNHDA and CDR2 SQIVND (reference sequence). The CDR3 here is CASNPGGGGTGELFF. CDR3 DNA: TGTGCCAGTAACCCAGGGGGCGGCGGCACCGGGGAGCTGTTTTTT.

V usage is TRBV2 and J usage is TRBJ1-6, with 8 nucleotides matching TRBD1. The germline V gene has CDR1 SNHLY and CDR2 FYNNEI. The V gene end was trimmed by 10 bases and the J gene end by 10 bases; junction bases not matched to a gene: 15. The length of the CDR3 is 15 residues. CDR3: CAILEGAGGKSPLHF. As DNA, the CDR3 is TGTGCCATCCTAGAAGGGGCAGGGGGCAAATCACCCCTCCACTTT.

V and J are TRBV7-9 and TRBJ2-7; 8 bases align to TRBD1. V lost 3 bases to trimming and J lost 3 bases; unmatched junction nucleotides: 4. The germline V gene has CDR1 SEHNR and CDR2 FQNEAQ (reference sequence). The CDR3 consists of 14 residues. CDR3 in amino acids: CASSFGQGGYEQYF. For the CDR3, the DNA is TGTGCCAGCAGCTTCGGACAGGGAGGCTACGAGCAGTACTTC.

This rearrangement joins TRBV27 to TRBJ1-5; D unclear. This CDR3 is built from 14 residues. The germline gives CDR1 MNHEY, CDR2 SMNVEV (reference sequence). The V end lost 6 bases, the J end lost 0 bases, and 9 bases lay between the germline ends. Here the CDR3 DNA reads TGTGCCAGCAGCCGAGGAGGTAGCAATCAGCCCCAGCATTTT. Translation gives CASSRGGSNQPQHF.

The chain links TRBV7-2 to TRBJ1-5, with D unclear. Trimming cost V 3 bases and J 0 bases, with 12 bases left between them. In germline, CDR1 is SGHTA, CDR2 FQGNSA. This CDR3 comprises 16 residues. CDR3 DNA: TGTGCCAGCAGCTTGCGGGATATGGGTAGCAATCAGCCCCAGCATTTT. Translating gives CASSLRDMGSNQPQHF.

This rearrangement joins TRBV7-6 to TRBJ2-1, with D maybe TRBD1 (6 bases). Trimming shortened V by 5 bases and J by 8 bases, and 16 bases separated the two germline ends. Germline CDR1 and CDR2: SGHVS and FNYEAQ. This CDR3 has 14 amino acids. The CDR3 nucleotides read TGTGCCAGCAGCCCCGGGACAAGGAATGATGAGCAGTTCTTC. This gives the protein CASSPGTRNDEQFF.